This entry concerns a single TCR beta chain. In the authors' workflow: Estimated nucleated cell counts came from reference gene primer amplification. Assay used: immunoSEQ multiplex PCR; TCRdb lists only in-frame clones, some missing. V and J calls plus clone size are reproduced from that table; the DNA served to infer D and trimming. The repertoire has around 190,000 clones, 85% to 90% of them found once; the top ten carry under 25%. Germline values: CDR1 LNHDA, CDR2 SQIVND (reference sequence). V was pared by 3 bases and J by 7 bases, with 15 bases between. The CDR3 is made up of 14 amino acids. This sample was taken from a study of blood T cell repertoires in COVID-19. Study information: COVID-19 samples, acute and convalescent, were from the United States, Italy and Spain. Sample material is recorded as cDNA or gDNA derived from T cells, B-cell-depleted T cells, or PBMCs.

Sequenced input: peripheral blood. This chain links TRBV19 with TRBJ1-2; D perhaps matches TRBD1 (5 bases). The source is a man between 70 and 80 years old with active or convalescent COVID-19. For the CDR3, the DNA is TGTGCCAGTAGTATGGTGGGGGGATCCGGTGGCTACACCTTC. Residues: CASSMVGGSGGYTF.